This T cell receptor (beta chain) comes out of a study of cytomegalovirus exposure and HLA in healthy donors (dated by TCRdb to 2016 to 2017). The study in broad terms: According to an earlier analysis of 550 to 750 of the donors, some 180 million T cells yielded approximately 120 million unique TCR beta sequences and roughly 280 Gb of sequence data. Rather than using new phenotypic data, the later analysis identified candidate immune exposures from TCR beta sequences and from how often those sequences occurred across donors. Among the roughly 400 genotyped donors, around 81% belonged to the genetic ancestry cluster associated with self-reported Caucasian donors. Typing coverage varied by locus: roughly 620-630 donors for A, B, C, DRB1 and DQB1; approximately 500 for DQA1; 606 for DPA1; 450 to 480 for DPB1. Four or five DR-DQ haplotypes were treated as single units for association and clustering because of strong linkage in the cohort. Along with the roughly 700-subject first cohort, a separate validation cohort of over a hundred different subjects was used. HLA typing covered class I and class II loci at four-digit resolution. The study was designed to test whether signatures of past pathogen exposure could be identified by cataloging public T cell receptors. The study combined high-throughput TCR immunosequencing, statistical association of individual TCRs with disease status, and machine learning to predict cytomegalovirus infection status. A later analysis re-examined previously published TCR beta repertoires from roughly 650 donors and added high-resolution HLA genotyping to investigate patterns of TCR occurrence. Donor age, sex, ethnicity and CMV serostatus were collected together with the repertoire data. A later genetic analysis took genome-wide SNP genotypes for about 55% of the 666 donors and used that subset as a discovery cohort. In an earlier analysis of a few hundred of the donors, high-throughput TCR beta sequencing was used to judge whether each TCR beta V gene segment behaved as functional or pseudogenic. All discovery cohort repertoires had been generated using a single sequencing platform. On average, 235,054 unique TCR beta nucleotide sequences were sequenced per donor among some 430 genotyped donors of the cohort, with roughly 20% of those sequences being non-productive. An early release covering 500 to 750 HLA-typed donors comprised roughly 300 gigabases of sequencing data and approximately 85 million unique TCR sequences. The study used immunosequencing to profile the T cell repertoires of several hundred subjects and linked those repertoires to cytomegalovirus serostatus.

On this clone: There is no known antigen for this receptor. No qualities accompany the bases; no much larger clone lies one base away.

Broad study findings and their caveats: The study gave a list of over 150 TCR beta chains associated with cytomegalovirus. A few of the identified cytomegalovirus-associated TCR beta chains were confirmed in vitro to be specific for cytomegalovirus antigens. A later analysis found that HLA-associated TCR beta chains were more clonally expanded and had lower generation probabilities than equally common non-associated chains. In both the original and validation cohorts, the classifier was reported to diagnose cytomegalovirus status with high specificity and sensitivity. While some public TCRs were present in many individuals, most TCR sequences turned up only very rarely across donors. Correlated functional status among segregating V segments might be attributable to linkage disequilibrium, but an unknown experimental factor could not be ruled out. Because HLA typing was missing for some donors at each locus, association tests included only the typed subset. Sequencing depth was assumed to be roughly uniform across donors in the presence/absence analyses, though that assumption may not hold. About 17 rarely observed V segments, including chromosome 9 orphons, were excluded from the earlier analysis of approximately 600 of the donors because counts were too low. In a later analysis, several top co-occurrence clusters were reported to appear linked to parvovirus B19, influenza, CMV and Epstein-Barr virus. In a later analysis, most CMV-associated TCR beta chains were found to appear HLA-restricted, with HLA associations seemingly driven largely by CMV exposure. At a false discovery rate of 0.05, a later analysis linked some 17,000 TCR beta sequences to specific HLA alleles. A further reported finding was that TCR beta sequences accurately predicted the HLA-A and HLA-B alleles for most subjects in the first cohort. For the cohort, immune exposure information was limited to CMV serostatus. In this cohort, only TCR beta chains were sequenced, and detectable features were limited by the absence of alpha or paired-chain data. When HLA alleles, especially DR and DQ, strongly co-occurred, attributing TCR associations to individual alleles was difficult. A cluster of highly shared sequence variants was judged likely to represent a technical artifact of the sequencing pipeline. The authors suggested that the approach could potentially be extended to other disease states and immunological phenotypes. Compared with the roughly 600-donor mean, donors in an Asian-associated ancestry cluster had fewer N-insertions in productive TCRs, according to a later genetic analysis. An earlier analysis of around 500 of the donors showed that most TCR beta V segments appeared in productive rearrangements either about 90% or about 30% of the time, which broadly matched IMGT annotations. A later analysis found that TCR association rates varied across HLA loci, with DRB1 alleles showing the most associated TCRs and HLA-C alleles the fewest. An association between a missense DCLRE1C variant and V-gene and J-gene trimming of TCR beta chains was found in a later genetic analysis and replicated in an independent cohort.

In total, over 600 healthy bone marrow donors made up the cohort. At the time of sampling, every cohort member was nominally healthy, though immune exposures that went unrecorded were likely present. The donor tested CMV seropositive, placing the donor among the approximately 290 seropositive members of the cohort. A peripheral blood sample was collected from each donor, and TCR beta sequencing was performed on peripheral blood mononuclear cells. Genomic DNA was extracted from the blood cell samples with the Qiagen DNeasy Blood Extraction Kit. The receptor library was made with the immunoSEQ multiplex PCR assay. For the multiplex PCR, a mixture combining 60 forward primers for TCR Vbeta segments and 13 reverse primers for TCR Jbeta segments was used. Amplification of the CDR3 region of rearranged TCR beta genes was performed with a multiplex PCR assay on genomic DNA. Amplified TCR beta libraries were sequenced as 87-base-pair reads on the Illumina HiSeq System. The study's own analysis went as follows. In a later analysis, around 80 million unique TCR beta chains were counted across the approximately 620 repertoires, and approximately 9.9 million of these chains were shared by at least two donors. Raw reads were error-corrected and collapsed into unique sequences by a nearest-neighbor algorithm in which closely related sequences were merged to remove PCR and sequencing errors. To assign V, D and J gene segments, CDR3 sequences were aligned to IMGT reference sequences. For a sequence to be retained, a match of at least six nucleotides to both a V gene segment and a J gene segment was required. A rearrangement counted as productive if the CDR3 had no stop codons and remained in frame with V and J, and every other rearrangement counted as non-productive. CDR3 was defined according to IMGT convention as the region running from the second conserved V-encoded cysteine to the conserved J-encoded phenylalanine. Sequences without an unambiguous match to a single V gene segment were excluded from the earlier analysis of 500 to 700 of the donors. In an earlier analysis of roughly 600 of the donors, a V segment was called functional when productive rearrangements were above 56.7%, and segregating when the standard deviation between donors exceeded 5%. A statistical classification framework was built to diagnose cytomegalovirus status from the catalog of TCR beta chain sequences. In a later analysis, TCR nucleotide sequences were compared against IMGT/GENE-DB human TR gene sequences so that V and J genes could be assigned. The TCRdist pipeline was used in a later analysis to assign CDR3 sequences and most-parsimonious VDJ recombination scenarios. A later analysis defined each TCR beta chain by its CDR3 amino acid sequence plus V-gene family, and excluded reads lacking a unique V-gene family. In a later analysis, approximately 640 highly shared, low-generation-probability nucleotide sequences were removed to address suspected cross-contamination and a sequencing artifact. In a later analysis, a clonal expansion index for each public chain was calculated from normalized within-repertoire ranks of inferred template counts. Generation probabilities in a later analysis came from a VDJ recombination model fitted to out-of-frame rearrangements, and those results were checked against IGoR. In a later analysis, hypergeometric tests were used to score TCR-TCR, TCR-HLA and TCR-CMV co-occurrence, with a repertoire-size bias correction applied to TCR pairs. In a later analysis, false discovery rates were estimated by permuting HLA or CMV assignments 20 times. In a later analysis, co-occurring TCRs were grouped with DBSCAN, and TCRdist sequence similarity was added when clustering was performed within HLA-allele-positive subsets. Repertoires with fewer than 30,000 or more than 120,000 public chains, plus five repertoires with anomalous nucleotide sharing, were excluded from co-occurrence clustering. In its TCRdb copy, this immuneACCESS table keeps in-frame sequences only and misses some clones. Where compared with another copy, unresolved V genes explain less than half of these, and the others have no known cause. V and J calls and clone size are given by that table; D and trimming were obtained from the DNA. The sample contains around 150,000 clones, roughly 78% of them found a single time. The ten largest clones represent 6.5% of the sample.

The sequence derives from a man aged 35 to 55 in good health and CMV-seropositive. Material for sequencing was PBMCs.

The nucleotides are TGTGCCAGCAGACTTGTTACCGGGGAGCTGTTTTTT. Its coded protein is CASRLVTGELFF. The sequence links TRBV6-6 to TRBJ2-2, with the D gene not clear enough to name. The CDR3, from cysteine to phenylalanine, totals 12 residues. Only the CDR3 portion is preserved as DNA: 36 bases, with reading frame beginning at the first base. Based on the germline V gene (reference sequence), the CDR1 and CDR2 sequences are MNHNY and SVGAGI. V sheds 6 bases and J sheds 5 bases, leaving 7 bases between their ends.